This TCR beta chain was identified during a study of T-cell reconstitution after alpha-beta-depleted transplantation in children. Preparation of the TCRbeta library involved a method that used unique molecular identifiers. TCRdb re-analysed the PCR reads in MiXCR, keeping a single row per CDR3 protein. The data show around 670,000 distinct CDR3 sequences, under 15% seen once. This clonotype was observed many times. Trimming stripped 6 bases from V and 5 bases from J, with 13 bases between. CDR1 DFQATT and CDR2 SNEGSKA come from the germline V gene (reference sequence). This CDR3 is built from 12 residues.

This TCR was sampled from a girl aged 2 to 9 with congenital amegakaryocytic thrombocytopenia, due to receive a stem cell transplant. The sample was PBMCs, taken before TCRalphabeta/CD19-depleted stem cell transplant. The chain combines TRBV20-1 with TRBJ1-1; D unresolved. The CDR3: CSARPGGTEAFF. CDR3 DNA: TGCAGTGCCCGTCCGGGAGGAACTGAAGCTTTCTTT.